This T cell receptor beta chain was sequenced in a study of blood T cell repertoires in COVID-19. Generated by immunoSEQ multiplex PCR, the TCRdb table keeps only in-frame clones and is missing some. The sample holds roughly 150,000 clones, roughly 91% seen once. The CDR3 is made up of 18 amino acids. CDR1 is SNHLY, CDR2 FYNNEI, per germline. V lost 4 bases to trimming and J lost 0 bases; unmatched junction nucleotides: 12. J is TRBJ2-3 and V is TRBV2; 8 bases are a match to TRBD2. The specimen sequenced was peripheral blood. The receptor's source is a man between 45 and 60 years old who had recovered from COVID-19. CDR3 nucleotides: TGTGCCAGCAGTGCGAAGCGGGAGAGACAAACTAGCACAGATACGCAGTATTTT. It specifies CASSAKRERQTSTDTQYF.